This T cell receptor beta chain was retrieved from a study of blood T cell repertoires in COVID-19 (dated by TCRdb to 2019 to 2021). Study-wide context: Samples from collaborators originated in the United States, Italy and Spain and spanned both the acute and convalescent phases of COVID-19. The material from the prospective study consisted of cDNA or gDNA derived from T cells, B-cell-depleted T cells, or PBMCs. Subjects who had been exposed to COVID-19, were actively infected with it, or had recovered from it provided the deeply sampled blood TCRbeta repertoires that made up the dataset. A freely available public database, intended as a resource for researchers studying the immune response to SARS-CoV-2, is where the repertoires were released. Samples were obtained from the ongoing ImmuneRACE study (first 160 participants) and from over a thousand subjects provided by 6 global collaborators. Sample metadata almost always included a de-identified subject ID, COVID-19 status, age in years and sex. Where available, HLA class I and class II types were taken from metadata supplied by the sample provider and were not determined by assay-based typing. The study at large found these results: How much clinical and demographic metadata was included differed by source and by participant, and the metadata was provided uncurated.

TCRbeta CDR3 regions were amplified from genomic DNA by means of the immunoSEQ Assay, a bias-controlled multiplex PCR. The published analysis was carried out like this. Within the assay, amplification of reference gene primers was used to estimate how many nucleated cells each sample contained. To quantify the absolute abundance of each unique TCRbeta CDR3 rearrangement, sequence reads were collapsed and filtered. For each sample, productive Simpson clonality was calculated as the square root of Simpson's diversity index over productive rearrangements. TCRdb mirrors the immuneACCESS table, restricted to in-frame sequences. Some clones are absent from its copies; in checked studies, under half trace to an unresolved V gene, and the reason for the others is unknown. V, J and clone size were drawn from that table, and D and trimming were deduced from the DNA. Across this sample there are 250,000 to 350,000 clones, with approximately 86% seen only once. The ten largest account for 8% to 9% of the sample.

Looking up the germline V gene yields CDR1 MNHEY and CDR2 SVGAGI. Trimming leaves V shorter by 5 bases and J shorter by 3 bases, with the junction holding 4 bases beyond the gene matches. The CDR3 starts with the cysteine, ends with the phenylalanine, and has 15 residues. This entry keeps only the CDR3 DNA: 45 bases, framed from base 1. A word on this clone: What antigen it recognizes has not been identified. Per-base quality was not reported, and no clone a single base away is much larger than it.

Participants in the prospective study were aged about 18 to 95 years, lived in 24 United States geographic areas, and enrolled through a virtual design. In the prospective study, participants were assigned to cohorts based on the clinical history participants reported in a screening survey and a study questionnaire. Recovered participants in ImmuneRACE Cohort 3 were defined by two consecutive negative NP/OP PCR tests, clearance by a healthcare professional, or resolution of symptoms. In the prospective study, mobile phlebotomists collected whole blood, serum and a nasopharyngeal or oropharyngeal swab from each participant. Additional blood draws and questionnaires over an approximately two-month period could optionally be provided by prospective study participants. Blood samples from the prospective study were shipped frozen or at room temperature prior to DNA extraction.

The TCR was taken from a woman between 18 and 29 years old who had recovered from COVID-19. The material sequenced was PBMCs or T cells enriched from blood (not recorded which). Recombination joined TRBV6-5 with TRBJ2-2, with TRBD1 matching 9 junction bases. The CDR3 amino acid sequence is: CASSLTGGDTGELFF. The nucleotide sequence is TGTGCCAGCAGTCTCACAGGGGGCGACACCGGGGAGCTGTTTTTT.